The 8 T cell receptor beta chains presented below share a single source sample, sequenced in a study of OX40 agonist ivuxolimab in advanced cancers. Libraries were prepared by immunoSEQ multiplex PCR; TCRdb keeps only in-frame clonotypes and omits some of them. Of around 23,000 clones in the sample, approximately 80% were seen once. This specimen consisted of CD4+ or CD8+ T cells sorted from blood, obtained in a trial of the OX40 agonist ivuxolimab. These receptors came from an adult with an advanced solid tumor such as melanoma, head and neck, liver or kidney cancer.

This clone showed up just a few times. V gene TRBV2 combines with J gene TRBJ1-2; D is ambiguous. The CDR3 is 10 residues long. V lost 4 bases to trimming and J lost 6 bases, with 3 bases between them. Germline V gene lookup returns CDR1 SNHLY and CDR2 FYNNEI. CDR3 nucleotide sequence: TGTGCCAGCAGTGGGAATGGCTACACCTTC. Translating it yields CASSGNGYTF.

V and J are TRBV5-1 and TRBJ2-5; TRBD1 matches at 7 bases. Germline CDR1 reads SGHRS; CDR2 reads YFSETQ. Germline trimming cut 3 bases from V and 2 bases from J; bases unmatched to any gene: 4. CDR3 length: 14 amino acids. CDR3 in amino acids: CASSSPGGQETQYF. The CDR3 region has the DNA TGCGCCAGCAGCTCGCCAGGGGGTCAAGAGACCCAGTACTTC.

CDR3 DNA: TGTGCCAGCAGCTTAGCGTTCCGGACAGGGGATGAAAAACTGTTTTTT. Amino acid sequence: CASSLAFRTGDEKLFF. The rearrangement uses TRBV7-2 and TRBJ1-4; 9 positions agree with TRBD1. The CDR3 extends over 16 amino acids. V shed 0 bases, J shed 6 bases, and the junction held 5 bases outside the gene matches. Germline V lookup: CDR1 SGHTA, CDR2 FQGNSA.

This chain joins TRBV4-3 and TRBJ1-3; no clear D. The germline V gene has CDR1 LGHNA and CDR2 YSLEER. Deletions cut 5 bases from V and 0 bases from J, with 11 bases between. The CDR3 is made up of 15 amino acids. The CDR3 spells CASSYGTSSGNTIYF. The DNA of the CDR3 is TGCGCCAGCAGCTATGGCACTAGCTCTGGAAACACCATATATTTT.

The chain is built from TRBV5-5 and TRBJ1-5; D not resolved. CDR1 SGHKS and CDR2 YYEKEE come from the germline V gene (reference sequence). Deletions cut 2 bases from V and 4 bases from J, with 4 bases between. The CDR3 covers 12 residues. The CDR3 here is CASSLVNQPQHF. DNA for the CDR3: TGTGCCAGCAGCTTAGTTAATCAGCCCCAGCATTTT. Together with reference TRBV5-5 and TRBJ1-5, the CDR3 gives the full variable domain: DAGVTQSPTHLIKTRGQQVTLRCSPISGHKSVSWYQQVLGQGPQFIFQYYEKEERGRGNFPDRFSARQFPNYSSELNVNALLLGDSALYLCASSLVNQPQHFGDGTRLSIL.

This clone was seen only once. The chain carries TRBV27 and TRBJ2-3, with 13 nucleotides matching TRBD2. The J segment lost 2 bases and the V segment lost 3 bases, leaving 11 bases of the junction unmatched. Germline CDR1 and CDR2: MNHEY and SMNVEV (reference sequence). This CDR3 has 19 amino acids. The CDR3 is CASSFGLAGDLLYTDTQYF. As DNA, the CDR3 is TGTGCCAGCAGTTTTGGACTAGCGGGAGATTTGTTATACACAGATACGCAGTATTTT.

The chain is built from TRBV27 and TRBJ2-3; 7 positions agree with TRBD2. Germline V gene lookup returns CDR1 MNHEY and CDR2 SMNVEV (reference sequence). V shed 5 bases, J shed 3 bases, and the junction held 8 bases outside the gene matches. The CDR3 is made up of 15 amino acids. CDR3 region: CASSPWGGRTDTQYF. CDR3 DNA: TGTGCCAGCAGTCCATGGGGCGGGAGAACAGATACGCAGTATTTT.

J is TRBJ2-1 and V is TRBV19; D perhaps matches TRBD2 (6 bases). Trimming took 1 base from V and 7 from J, leaving 14 bases between them. This CDR3 has 15 residues. Germline values: CDR1 LNHDA, CDR2 SQIVND (reference sequence). DNA for the CDR3: TGTGCCAGTAGTATAGCGGAGGGGAAACAGAATGAGCAGTTCTTC. Translated: CASSIAEGKQNEQFF.